A single sample gave rise to the 20 T cell receptor beta chains below, sequenced in a study of blood T cell repertoires in COVID-19. Method: immunoSEQ multiplex PCR; TCRdb's copy keeps in-frame clones and lacks some. The top ten clones hold under 2% of a sample with approximately 300,000 clones, 85% of them seen once. Specimen: PBMCs or T cells enriched from blood (not recorded which). The receptors come from a woman between 25 and 40 years old who had been exposed to COVID-19.

The V call is TRBV27, the J call TRBJ1-1; D remains unclear. The CDR3 sequence is 13 residues long. Per the germline V gene, CDR1 is MNHEY and CDR2 is SMNVEV (reference sequence). V was trimmed by 7 bases and J by 8 bases, leaving 17 bases between them. CDR3 bases: TGTGCCAGCACACAACTAGGAGGAACCGAAGCTTTCTTT. It is translated as CASTQLGGTEAFF.

The J gene is TRBJ1-6, the V gene TRBV3-1 (or the pseudogene TRBV3-2), with 10 bases fitting TRBD1. Per germline, CDR1 LGHDT and CDR2 YNNKEL (reference sequence). CDR3 size: 14 residues. The trim removed 4 bases at V and 10 bases at J, leaving 4 bases unmatched. The CDR3 bases are TGTGCCAGCAGCCCCGACAGGGGGCAATCACCCCTCCACTTT. Translation: CASSPDRGQSPLHF.

The genes are TRBV24-1 and TRBJ2-5; D may be TRBD1 (6 bases). This CDR3 has 15 amino acids. V was clipped by 1 base and J by 4 bases, with 12 bases between them. Germline-derived CDR1 and CDR2 are KGHDR and SFDVKD. CDR3 sequence reads: CATSDLGPGAETQYF. The DNA for the CDR3 is TGTGCCACCAGTGATTTAGGGCCAGGGGCAGAGACCCAGTACTTC.

The chain carries TRBV28 and TRBJ2-7, with 7 bases lining up with TRBD1. The junction had 4 bases not matched to a gene; V was cut back by 2 bases and J by 0 bases. This CDR3 spans 15 amino acids. Germline V gene sequence: CDR1 MDHEN, CDR2 SYDVKM. The CDR3 region is CASSLGQAYSYEQYF. CDR3 DNA: TGTGCCAGCAGTTTAGGACAGGCCTACTCCTACGAGCAGTACTTC.

The V call is TRBV5-1, the J call TRBJ1-4; D unclear. The CDR3 length is 13 residues. V was cut by 4 bases and J by 7 bases, with 11 bases left in between. Germline CDR1 and CDR2: SGHRS and YFSETQ. In DNA, the CDR3 is TGCGCCAGCAGCCTCGACATCGGTGAAAAACTGTTTTTT. It specifies CASSLDIGEKLFF.

The chain recombines TRBV4-2 with TRBJ2-1; 13 nucleotides match TRBD2. The length of the CDR3 is 17 residues. The V gene end was trimmed by 0 bases and the J gene end by 9 bases; junction bases not matched to a gene: 8. Germline V gene data show CDR1 as LGHNA and CDR2 as YNFKEQ. The CDR3 is CASSQDGTSGTAIEQFF. For the CDR3, the DNA is TGTGCCAGCAGCCAAGATGGGACTAGCGGGACGGCGATTGAGCAGTTCTTC.

This chain joins TRBV28 and TRBJ2-7, with unresolved D. This CDR3 region has 15 residues. Germline assignment: CDR1 MDHEN and CDR2 SYDVKM. V was clipped by 7 bases and J by 2 bases, with 18 bases between them. CDR3 bases: TGTGCCAGCACGATTTCAATCTCTACCCCCTACGAGCAGTACTTC. Protein sequence: CASTISISTPYEQYF.

This clone was counted a few times. J is TRBJ1-6 and V is TRBV28; D perhaps matches TRBD1 (5 bases). Germline V lookup: CDR1 MDHEN, CDR2 SYDVKM. V was pared by 7 bases and J by 7 bases, with 14 bases between. The CDR3 contains 14 residues. CDR3 in DNA: TGTGCCAGCATCTCATTCTCAGGGAATTCACCCCTCCACTTT. Its translation: CASISFSGNSPLHF.

The chain uses TRBV2 and TRBJ1-2; 10 bases match TRBD1. Trimming at V came to 4 bases and at J to 6 bases, leaving 5 bases not matched to a gene. The CDR3 spans 14 residues. Germline CDR1 SNHLY, CDR2 FYNNEI. The CDR3: CASSGTGGVDGYTF. The CDR3 DNA is TGTGCCAGCAGTGGGACAGGGGGAGTCGATGGCTACACCTTC.

V is TRBV7-3 and J is TRBJ2-7; tentatively, D is TRBD2 (6 bases). Trimming shortened V by 5 bases and J by 5 bases, and 16 bases separated the two germline ends. This CDR3 has 14 amino acids. Germline V gene lookup returns CDR1 SGHTA and CDR2 FQGTGA. CDR3 sequence: CASSLGLGDHEQYF. The CDR3 DNA is TGTGCCAGCAGCCTGGGACTCGGGGATCACGAGCAGTACTTC. The full variable domain, completed using reference TRBV7-3 and TRBJ2-7, is GAGVSQTPSNKVTEKGKYVELRCDPISGHTALYWYRQSLGQGPEFLIYFQGTGAADDSGLPNDRFFAVRPEGSVSTLKIQRTERGDSAVYLCASSLGLGDHEQYFGPGTRLTVT.

The chain couples TRBV19 to TRBJ2-6; the D gene is possibly TRBD1 (5 bases). V was clipped by 5 bases and J by 2 bases, with 10 bases between them. The length of the CDR3 is 15 residues. Per germline, CDR1 LNHDA and CDR2 SQIVND (reference sequence). Here the CDR3 reads CASSPSGTGANVLTF. The DNA of the CDR3 is TGTGCCAGTAGTCCCTCAGGGACTGGGGCCAACGTCCTGACTTTC.

As to this clone: Other DNA sequences within the sample encode an identical CDR3. The V call is TRBV6-4, the J call TRBJ2-3; D possibly corresponds to TRBD1 (6 bases). CDR3 length equals 13 residues. CDR1 is MRHNA and CDR2 is SNTAGT in the germline V gene. V was clipped by 3 bases and J by 3 bases, with 7 bases between them. The chain's CDR3 is CASSDQGTDTQYF. CDR3 DNA sequence: TGTGCCAGCAGTGATCAGGGGACAGATACGCAGTATTTT.

The chain carries TRBV30 and TRBJ1-2, with 8 bases matching TRBD1. Germline CDR1 and CDR2: GTSNPN and SVGIG (reference sequence). The CDR3 length is 11 residues. V lost 7 bases to trimming and J lost 8 bases; unmatched junction nucleotides: 6. CDR3 bases: TGTGCCTCCCGGACAGGGCTAGGCTACACCTTC. The encoded protein is CASRTGLGYTF.

This chain links TRBV10-3 with TRBJ1-3; tentative D call: TRBD1 (5 bases). The germline gives CDR1 ENHRY, CDR2 SYGVKD. The CDR3 extends over 13 amino acids. Trimming shortened V by 6 bases and J by 1 base, and 7 bases separated the two germline ends. CDR3 nucleotide sequence: TGTGCCATCAGCGGGGGTTCTGGAAACACCATATATTTT. It encodes CAISGGSGNTIYF.

The DNA for the CDR3 is TGCGCCAGCAGCACGGGACTAGCGGGAGGGTCCTACGAGCAGTACTTC. Translating it yields CASSTGLAGGSYEQYF. The genes are TRBV5-1 and TRBJ2-7, with 16 positions matching TRBD2. Germline V gives CDR1 SGHRS, CDR2 YFSETQ. The CDR3 spans 16 residues. J was trimmed by 1 base and V by 4 bases; bases with no gene match: 2.

The J gene is TRBJ2-1, the V gene TRBV5-1, with 10 bases aligning to TRBD1. Losses at the gene ends were 9 bases for V and 9 bases for J; bases not matched to a gene: 12. The CDR3 covers 14 residues. Germline CDR1 is SGHRS and CDR2 is YFSETQ. The CDR3 DNA reads as TGCGCCACCGGGTGGACAGGGGGATTGGCTGAGCAGTTCTTC. Amino acid sequence: CATGWTGGLAEQFF.

This clone was picked up a small number of times. The rearrangement joins TRBV28 to TRBJ2-7; the D is unclear. This CDR3 spans 11 amino acids. V was pared by 3 bases and J by 3 bases, with 3 bases between. Germline CDR1 and CDR2: MDHEN and SYDVKM. In nucleotides, the CDR3 is TGTGCCAGCAGTTTTTACTACGAGCAGTACTTC. This codes for CASSFYYEQYF.

The CDR3 DNA sequence: TGTGCCAGCATTACGGGGGGACAGGGGGCATTCGAGCAGTACTTC. This codes for CASITGGQGAFEQYF. The chain joins TRBV28 to TRBJ2-7; TRBD1 matches at 12 bases. CDR1 is MDHEN, CDR2 SYDVKM, per germline. V lost 7 bases to trimming and J lost 6 bases; unmatched junction nucleotides: 10. This CDR3 comprises 15 residues.

This clone was seen just once. The V and J genes are TRBV9 and TRBJ2-3; D gene unclear. V shed 3 bases and J shed 2 bases, with 4 bases lying between them. The CDR3 contains 12 residues. CDR1 and CDR2 (germline): SGDLS, YYNGEE. The CDR3 nucleotides read TGTGCCAGCAGCGGGCTCACAGATACGCAGTATTTT. It codes for CASSGLTDTQYF.

In DNA, the CDR3 is TGTGCCAGCACTCACCGACAGGATACCGAGCAGTACTTC. This sequence encodes CASTHRQDTEQYF. The gene calls are TRBV6-5 and TRBJ2-7, with D possibly matching TRBD1 (6 bases). The CDR3 is made up of 13 amino acids. CDR1 is MNHEY, CDR2 SVGAGI, per germline. The ends were cut back, 7 bases at V and 6 bases at J, with 16 bases in the middle.